The 28 T cell receptor beta chains below were found in one sample sequenced in a study of control samples from healthy donors and cancer patients (dated by TCRdb to between 2020 and 2021). The library was generated by the immunoSEQ multiplex PCR assay. Here the immuneACCESS table is served through TCRdb, limited to in-frame sequences with V and J called. Missing clones are a known gap in these copies; in checked studies unresolved V genes cover under half, and the rest lacks a known reason. The sample's table covers around 190,000 clones. Under 2.5% of the sample is held by the ten biggest clonotypes. The sample consisted of blood. Receptors were obtained from a woman in her twenties or thirties in good health.

The V call is TRBV10-3, the J call TRBJ1-2; D is uncertain. Per the germline V gene, CDR1 is ENHRY and CDR2 is SYGVKD. The CDR3 runs to 13 residues. Trimming pared 4 bases from V and 5 bases from J, leaving 11 bases between. The CDR3 sequence: CAISVEGSYGYTF. The DNA for the CDR3 is TGTGCCATCAGTGTGGAGGGTTCGTATGGCTACACCTTC.

The V and J genes are TRBV7-2 and TRBJ2-7; unclear D gene. This CDR3 has 13 amino acids. Germline lookup yields CDR1 SGHTA and CDR2 FQGNSA. Trimming removed 5 bases at V and 4 bases at J, with 12 bases between. CDR3 residues: CASSHAASYEQYF. CDR3 bases: TGTGCCAGCAGCCATGCGGCGAGTTACGAGCAGTACTTC.

The chain is built from TRBV5-8 and TRBJ1-5; no definite D call. V was clipped by 0 bases and J by 0 bases, with 7 bases between them. The CDR3 contains 15 residues. CDR1 is SGHTS, CDR2 YDEGEE, per germline. CDR3 DNA: TGTGCCAGCAGCTTGGACAGTAATAGCAATCAGCCCCAGCATTTT. Protein product: CASSLDSNSNQPQHF.

The J gene is TRBJ2-7, the V gene TRBV18; D possibly uses TRBD1 or TRBD2 (6 bases each). Per the germline V gene, CDR1 is KGHSH and CDR2 is LQKENI. Trimming cost V 6 bases and J 6 bases, with 15 bases left between them. This CDR3 comprises 13 residues. For the CDR3, the DNA is TGTGCCAGCTCCCGGAGGGGGGTTCCCGAGCAGTACTTC. Its translation is CASSRRGVPEQYF. Drawing the rest from reference TRBV18 and TRBJ2-7, the complete variable domain is NAGVMQNPRHLVRRRGQEARLRCSPMKGHSHVYWYRQLPEEGLKFMVYLQKENIIDESGMPKERFSAEFPKEGPSILRIQQVVRGDSAAYFCASSRRGVPEQYFGPGTRLTVT.

The chain recombines TRBV12-3 or TRBV12-4 with TRBJ2-5, with D hard to call. This CDR3 comprises 13 residues. V shed 5 bases and J shed 4 bases, with 11 bases lying between them. CDR3 coding DNA: TGTGCCAGCAGTCTAGTTCGGAGAGAGACCCAGTACTTC. Its protein is CASSLVRRETQYF.

The rearrangement links TRBV28 to TRBJ1-5; D remains ambiguous. Between the trimmed V and J ends, which lost 1 base and 0 bases, there was a span of 13 bases. The CDR3 has 17 residues. Looked up from germline, CDR1 is MDHEN and CDR2 is SYDVKM. The CDR3 nucleotides are TGTGCCAGCAGTTTATTAGGAGGATCTATTAGCAATCAGCCCCAGCATTTT. It yields the protein CASSLLGGSISNQPQHF.

CDR3 DNA: TGCGCCAGCAGCTTGGTCGGTAACGGGCAGCCCCAGCATTTT. This gives the protein CASSLVGNGQPQHF. The chain joins TRBV5-1 to TRBJ1-5; D gene ambiguous. The CDR3 has 14 amino acids. The V and J ends lost 0 bases and 7 bases respectively, with 11 bases between them. The V gene's germline CDR1 is SGHRS and CDR2 YFSETQ.

V is TRBV6-1 and J is TRBJ1-3; TRBD1 agrees at 7 bases. J lost 4 bases, V lost 1 base, and 4 bases had no gene match. There are 15 residues in the CDR3. Per germline, CDR1 MNHNS and CDR2 SASEGT. In DNA form, the CDR3 reads TGTGCCAGCAGTGAAGGGAACAGGGGCGGAAACACCATATATTTT. Its protein is CASSEGNRGGNTIYF.

This chain uses TRBV15 with TRBJ1-3; 8 nucleotides match TRBD1. The trim removed 5 bases at V and 2 bases at J, leaving 2 bases unmatched. CDR1 LNHNV and CDR2 YYDKDF come from the germline V gene (reference sequence). The CDR3 extends over 14 amino acids. CDR3 sequence (DNA): TGTGCCACCAGCCTGGACAGGGCTGGAAACACCATATATTTT. Translation: CATSLDRAGNTIYF.

The rearrangement joins TRBV12-3 or TRBV12-4 to TRBJ1-1, with a possible D match to TRBD1 (6 bases). The CDR3 totals 12 residues. Trimming removed 6 bases at V and 5 bases at J, with 10 bases between. The CDR3 coding sequence is TGTGCCAGCAGCATCAGGGGAACTGAAGCTTTCTTT. Protein sequence: CASSIRGTEAFF.

This sequence joins TRBV2 and TRBJ2-1, with D perhaps TRBD1 (6 bases). This CDR3 contains 14 residues. In germline, CDR1 is SNHLY, CDR2 FYNNEI. V was shortened by 5 bases and J by 2 bases, with 10 bases between the two germline ends. CDR3 in DNA: TGTGCCAGCAGTCGAGACAGGCCCTACAATGAGCAGTTCTTC. This encodes CASSRDRPYNEQFF.

This rearrangement joins TRBV2 to TRBJ2-7; 12 bases are shared with TRBD2. The CDR3 has 13 amino acids. Germline CDR1 and CDR2: SNHLY and FYNNEI. J was trimmed by 4 bases and V by 7 bases; bases with no gene match: 2. The CDR3 reads CASTGLAGYEQYF. The CDR3 DNA sequence: TGTGCCAGCACCGGACTAGCGGGGTACGAGCAGTACTTC.

V is TRBV18 and J is TRBJ2-4; weak D call: TRBD1 (5 bases). The CDR3 has 16 residues. Germline assignment: CDR1 KGHSH and CDR2 LQKENI. V shed 3 bases and J shed 0 bases, with 12 bases lying between them. Written as DNA, the CDR3 is TGTGCCAGCTCACCCCCGACAGCGCTAGCCAAAAACATTCAGTACTTC. Residues: CASSPPTALAKNIQYF.

This chain links TRBV11-2 with TRBJ1-1, with TRBD1 identical over 8 bases. The CDR3 length is 13 residues. V was clipped by 3 bases and J by 9 bases; unmatched bases: 6. CDR1 is SGHAT, CDR2 FQNNGV, per germline. For the CDR3, the DNA is TGTGCCAGCAGCTTGCAGGGGGCTACGAAAGCTTTCTTT. It encodes CASSLQGATKAFF.

The J gene is TRBJ2-7, the V gene TRBV27; tentative D call: TRBD2 (6 bases). The CDR3 has 14 residues. The V end was cut by 8 bases, the J end by 0 bases, with 14 bases between. CDR1 is MNHEY, CDR2 SMNVEV, per germline (reference sequence). CDR3 region: CASQRREFSYEQYF. As DNA, the CDR3 is TGTGCCAGCCAGAGGAGGGAATTCTCCTACGAGCAGTACTTC.

J is TRBJ2-1 and V is TRBV5-1; TRBD2 matches at 11 bases. The CDR3 contains 16 residues. Germline V gives CDR1 SGHRS, CDR2 YFSETQ. Trimming at V came to 4 bases and at J to 10 bases, leaving 13 bases not matched to a gene. In DNA form, the CDR3 reads TGCGCCAGCAGCGATCCGACTAGCGGGGCCACGGGGGAGCAGTTCTTC. Translation: CASSDPTSGATGEQFF.

This chain joins TRBV24-1 and TRBJ2-5; the match to TRBD1 covers 7 bases. V was pared by 3 bases and J by 4 bases, with 7 bases of the junction left unmatched. The CDR3 extends over 15 amino acids. From germline, CDR1 is KGHDR and CDR2 SFDVKD. DNA for the CDR3: TGTGCCACCAGTGATCCCGGGACAGTTATAGAGACCCAGTACTTC. Amino acids: CATSDPGTVIETQYF.

The rearrangement joins TRBV19 to TRBJ2-7; D is uncertain. Germline CDR1 reads LNHDA; CDR2 reads SQIVND (reference sequence). V lost 2 bases to trimming and J lost 6 bases, with 11 bases between them. The CDR3 is made up of 13 amino acids. The CDR3 DNA is TGTGCCAGTAGTATATGGGAAGGGCCCGAGCAGTACTTC. It codes for CASSIWEGPEQYF.

The rearrangement uses TRBV29-1 and TRBJ1-2, with D unclear. Trimming cost V 4 bases and J 0 bases, with 12 bases left between them. The CDR3 length is 14 residues. Germline V gives CDR1 SQVTM, CDR2 ANQGSEA. This CDR3 reads CSVGSKISNYGYTF. CDR3 nucleotides: TGCAGCGTTGGCAGTAAGATTTCTAACTATGGCTACACCTTC.

For the CDR3, the DNA is TGTGCCTGGAGTCGACTGGCCGCTAACTATGGCTACACCTTC. Amino acids: CAWSRLAANYGYTF. The chain couples TRBV30 to TRBJ1-2, with D unresolved. With 2 bases removed from V and 0 bases from J, the gap between germline ends came to 10 bases. The length of the CDR3 is 14 residues. The germline V gene has CDR1 GTSNPN and CDR2 SVGIG (reference sequence).

The chain uses TRBV5-4 and TRBJ2-7; D is ambiguous. V shed 0 bases and J shed 3 bases, with 4 bases lying between them. The germline gives CDR1 SGHNT, CDR2 YYREEE (reference sequence). This CDR3 is built from 12 residues. The CDR3 region has the DNA TGTGCCAGCAGCTTGGCTTACTACGAGCAGTACTTC. It specifies CASSLAYYEQYF.

The genes are TRBV10-3 and TRBJ1-6; D not resolved. Per the germline V gene, CDR1 is ENHRY and CDR2 is SYGVKD. The CDR3 sequence is 16 residues long. The V gene lost 9 bases and the J gene lost 0 bases, with 15 bases spanning the gap. CDR3 coding DNA: TGTGCCATAGGGCAGGCGCTTCCCTCCTATAATTCACCCCTCCACTTT. Translated, it gives CAIGQALPSYNSPLHF.

The V call is TRBV20-1, the J call TRBJ1-4; D uncertain. This CDR3 comprises 11 residues. V lost 3 bases and J lost 7, with 6 bases in between. The V gene's germline CDR1 is DFQATT and CDR2 SNEGSKA (reference sequence). The CDR3 is CSARRVEKLFF. In DNA form, the CDR3 reads TGCAGTGCTAGGAGGGTTGAAAAACTGTTTTTT.

The chain combines TRBV7-2 with TRBJ2-2, with D perhaps TRBD2 (6 bases). Per the germline V gene, CDR1 is SGHTA and CDR2 is FQGNSA. The V end was cut by 5 bases, the J end by 5 bases, with 18 bases between. CDR3 size: 16 residues. CDR3 amino acids: CASSPRLVSGTGELFF. The CDR3 coding sequence is TGTGCCAGCAGCCCTCGACTAGTTTCCGGGACCGGGGAGCTGTTTTTT.

The chain couples TRBV18 to TRBJ2-7; D possibly corresponds to TRBD1 (6 bases). The CDR3 contains 12 residues. Germline-derived CDR1 and CDR2 are KGHSH and LQKENI. V lost 6 bases and J lost 0, with 6 bases in between. The CDR3, as DNA: TGTGCCAGCTCGGACAGCTCCTACGAGCAGTACTTC. This translates into CASSDSSYEQYF.

Comments on this clone: A junction boundary mismatches the germline segment, possibly from a read error. The chain uses TRBV7-2 and TRBJ2-2; no clear D gene. Germline V gene data show CDR1 as SGHTA and CDR2 as FQGNSA. The CDR3 runs to 13 residues. CDR3 nucleotide sequence: TGTGCCAGCAGCGGTGGGAACAGCGGGGAGCTGTTTTTT. It specifies CASSGGNSGELFF.

The chain combines TRBV19 with TRBJ1-5; tentatively, D is TRBD1 (6 bases). The CDR3 runs to 15 residues. The V end was cut by 7 bases, the J end by 4 bases, with 17 bases between. The germline V gene has CDR1 LNHDA and CDR2 SQIVND (reference sequence). CDR3 DNA: TGTGCCAGTACCAGATCCGGACAGTTGAATCAGCCCCAGCATTTT. Translated, it gives CASTRSGQLNQPQHF.

The chain uses TRBV6-5 and TRBJ1-2; D is perhaps TRBD1 (6 bases). The V gene lost 3 bases and the J gene lost 5 bases, with 16 bases spanning the gap. The CDR3 runs to 15 residues. Germline CDR1 MNHEY, CDR2 SVGAGI. CDR3 sequence reads: CASSYSTGHGYGYTF. For the CDR3, the DNA is TGTGCCAGCAGTTATTCGACAGGCCATGGTTATGGCTACACCTTC.